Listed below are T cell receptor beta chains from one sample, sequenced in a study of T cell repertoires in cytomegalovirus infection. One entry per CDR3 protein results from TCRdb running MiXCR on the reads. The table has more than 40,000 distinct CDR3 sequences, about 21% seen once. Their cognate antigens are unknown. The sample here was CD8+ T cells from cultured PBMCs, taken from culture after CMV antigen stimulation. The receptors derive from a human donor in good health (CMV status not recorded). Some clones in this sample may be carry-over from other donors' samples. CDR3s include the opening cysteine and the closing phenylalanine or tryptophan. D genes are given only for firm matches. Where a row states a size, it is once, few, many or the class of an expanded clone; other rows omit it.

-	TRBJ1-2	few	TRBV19	TGTGCCAGTAGTATAGAATGGACTCATAACTACACCTTC	CASSIEWTHNYTF
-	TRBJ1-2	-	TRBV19	TGTGCCAGTAGTCCCCGACACGAAGAAAACTATGGCTACACCTTC	CASSPRHEENYGYTF
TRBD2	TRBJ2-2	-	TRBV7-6	TGTGCCAGCAGCTTAATTAGCGGGGGACTAACGGGGACCGGGGAGCTGTTTTTT	CASSLISGGLTGTGELFF
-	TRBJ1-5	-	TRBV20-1	TGCAGTGCTAGAGACCCAGGGTACAGCAATCAGCCCCAGCATTTT	CSARDPGYSNQPQHF
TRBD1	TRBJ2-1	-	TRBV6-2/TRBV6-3	TGTGCCAGCAGTTATTCTTTCGGGACAGACCCCTACAATGAGCAGTTCTTC	CASSYSFGTDPYNEQFF
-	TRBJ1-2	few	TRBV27	TGTGCCAGCAGTTTATCCAGGGGAGGGAACTATGGCTACACCTTC	CASSLSRGGNYGYTF
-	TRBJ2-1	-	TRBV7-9	TGTGCCAGCAGCTTACATGCCCGTGAGGAGCAGTTCTTC	CASSLHAREEQFF
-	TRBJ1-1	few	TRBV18	TGTGCCAGCTCACCAGGGCAGGACGTGAACACTGAAACTTTCTTT	CASSPGQDVNTETFF
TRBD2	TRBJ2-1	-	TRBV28	TGTGCCAGCAGTTTATCATTAGCGGGGACCCACAATGAGCAGTTCTTC	CASSLSLAGTHNEQFF
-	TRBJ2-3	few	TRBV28	TGTGCCAGCAGTTTCAACCGGGACGGCCCCACAGATACGCAGTATTTT	CASSFNRDGPTDTQYF
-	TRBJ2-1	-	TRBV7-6	TGTGCCAGCAGCATGACACATTACAATGAGCAGTTCTTC	CASSMTHYNEQFF
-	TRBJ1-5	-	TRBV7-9	TGCGCCAGCAGCTTTCCAGGGTACAATCAGCCCCAGCATTTT	CASSFPGYNQPQHF
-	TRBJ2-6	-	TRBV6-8	TGTGCCAGCAGTCCAGACAGGTTCTCTGGGGCCAACGTCCTGACTTTC	CASSPDRFSGANVLTF
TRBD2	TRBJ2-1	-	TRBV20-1	TGCAGTGCTAGAGGGCTAGCGGAAAGAAATGAGCAGTTCTTC	CSARGLAERNEQFF
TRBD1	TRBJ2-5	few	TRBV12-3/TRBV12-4	TGTGCCAGCAGTCGCGCACAGGGGGGTTCTTTTATGGAGACCCAGTACTTC	CASSRAQGGSFMETQYF
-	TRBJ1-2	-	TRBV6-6	TGTGCCAGCAGTTACTCTAAGGTCCTGGGAGGCTATGGCTACACCTTC	CASSYSKVLGGYGYTF
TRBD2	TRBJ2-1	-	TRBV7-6	TGTGCCAGCAGCTTAGGTCAAAGCGGGAGTATTAATGAGCAGTTCTTC	CASSLGQSGSINEQFF
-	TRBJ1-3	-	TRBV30	TGTGCCTGGAGTCCGGCGGACAGAAGCTCTGGAAACACCATATATTTT	CAWSPADRSSGNTIYF
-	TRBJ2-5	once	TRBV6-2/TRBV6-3	TGTGACAGCAGTGGGACTGCACAAGAGACCCAGTACTTC	CDSSGTAQETQYF
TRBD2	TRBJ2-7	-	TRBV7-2	TGTGCCAGCAGCTCATTTTCGGGAGGTTACGAGCAGTACTTC	CASSSFSGGYEQYF
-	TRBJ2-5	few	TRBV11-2	TGTGCCAGCAGCTGGCGGGACAGCTCTCAAGAGACCCAGTACTTC	CASSWRDSSQETQYF
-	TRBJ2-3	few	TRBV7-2	TGTGCCAGCAGCTTCGGTCGGGGATCAGATACGCAGTATTTT	CASSFGRGSDTQYF
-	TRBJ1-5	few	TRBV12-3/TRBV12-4	TGTGCCAGCAGGATCCCTCATCTGTGGAGGTGGGTATCCTCTGCCCAGCATTTT	CASRIPHLWRWVSSAQHF
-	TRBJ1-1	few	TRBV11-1	TGTGCCAGCAGCTTAGGAATCGGCATTCTGAACACTGAAGCTTTCTTT	CASSLGIGILNTEAFF
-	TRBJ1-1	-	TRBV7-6	TGTGCCAGCAGCTTATCGGGGGCCGAAGCTTTCTTT	CASSLSGAEAFF
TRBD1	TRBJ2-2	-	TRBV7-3	TGTGCCAGCAGACGGGGACAGGGCACCGGGGAGCTGTTTTTT	CASRRGQGTGELFF
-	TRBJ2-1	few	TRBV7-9	TGTGCCAGCACCCTAATAACCCGAAATGAGCAGTTCTTC	CASTLITRNEQFF
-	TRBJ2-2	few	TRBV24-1	TGTGCCACCAGTGACGAGGGACTGATGAACACCGGGGAGCTGTTTTTT	CATSDEGLMNTGELFF
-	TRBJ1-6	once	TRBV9	TGTGCCAGCAGCGTAGCCGGGACGGAGAATTCACCCCTCCACTTT	CASSVAGTENSPLHF
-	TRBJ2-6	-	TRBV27	TGTGCCAGCAGTTTATCGACGGGCAGCCTCTCTGGGGCCAACGTCCTGACTTTC	CASSLSTGSLSGANVLTF
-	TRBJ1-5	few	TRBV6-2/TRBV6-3	TGTGCCAGCAGTTACCCAAGGGGTGGCAATCAGCCCCAGCATTTT	CASSYPRGGNQPQHF